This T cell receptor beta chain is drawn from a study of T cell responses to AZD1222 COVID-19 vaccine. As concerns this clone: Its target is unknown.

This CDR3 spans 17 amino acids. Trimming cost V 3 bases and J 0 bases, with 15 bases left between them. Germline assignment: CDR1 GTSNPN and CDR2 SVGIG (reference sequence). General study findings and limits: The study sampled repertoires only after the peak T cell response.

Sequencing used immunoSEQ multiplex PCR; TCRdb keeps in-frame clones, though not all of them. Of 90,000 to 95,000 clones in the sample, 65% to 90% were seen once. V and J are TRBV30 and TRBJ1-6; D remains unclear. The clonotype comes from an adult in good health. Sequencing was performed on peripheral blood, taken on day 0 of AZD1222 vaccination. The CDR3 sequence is CAWSQGRLSSYNSPLHF. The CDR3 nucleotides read TGTGCCTGGAGCCAAGGACGGTTGAGCTCCTATAATTCACCCCTCCACTTT.